The 10 T cell receptor beta chains listed next were all sequenced from one sample in a study of CD8+CD57+ T cells in acquired aplastic anemia. Patients sequenced had flow cytometry evidence of CD8+CD57+ cell expansion. The template used for profiling TCR beta VDJ and CDR3 was genomic DNA. TCRdb reanalysed the reads using MiXCR and keeps one entry per CDR3 protein. The data show a few hundred thousand distinct CDR3 sequences, with around 30% seen just once and nearly 0.85% held by the top ten. Sequencing input: sorted CD4+, CD8+, or CD8+CD57+ T cells (not recorded which) from PBMCs. These receptors all come from a human donor with aplastic anemia.

For this clonotype: A junction end diverges from the germline sequence, so it may reflect a read error. The chain links TRBV24-1 to TRBJ2-1; the match to TRBD2 covers 9 bases. Germline-derived CDR1 and CDR2 are KGHDR and SFDVKD. The CDR3 extends over 15 amino acids. CDR3: CVTSVSGRYYNEQFF. Written as DNA, the CDR3 is TGTGTCACCAGTGTCAGCGGGAGGTACTACAATGAGCAGTTCTTC.

This clonotype has ten or more counts. V is TRBV25-1 and J is TRBJ2-3, with TRBD2 as a possible D gene (6 bases). V lost 1 base and J lost 2, with 25 bases in between. The CDR3 extends over 20 amino acids. Germline V gene sequence: CDR1 MGHDK, CDR2 SYGVNS. CDR3 in DNA: TGTGCCAGCAGTGAATCAGTTTTGGAGGGAGAGAAGGACCTCACAGATACGCAGTATTTT. Amino acid sequence: CASSESVLEGEKDLTDTQYF.

This clonotype was recorded a few times. This chain joins TRBV7-8 and TRBJ2-5; D is unclear. V shed 5 bases and J shed 4 bases, with 8 bases lying between them. This CDR3 is built from 12 residues. Germline CDR1 reads SGHVS; CDR2 reads FQNEAQ. CDR3 in amino acids: CASSPSIETQYF. CDR3 sequence (DNA): TGTGCCAGCAGCCCTTCGATAGAGACCCAGTACTTC. The entire variable domain, with the rest obtained from reference TRBV7-8 and TRBJ2-5, is as follows: GAGVSQSPRYKVAKRGQDVALRCDPISGHVSLFWYQQALGQGPEFLTYFQNEAQLDKSGLPSDRFFAERPEGSVSTLKIQRTQQEDSAVYLCASSPSIETQYFGPGTRLLVL.

This clonotype was counted ten times or more. A clone one base away is much larger, so this may be a read error. The chain uses TRBV2 and TRBJ1-6; TRBD1 might be the D (5 bases). The CDR3 runs 13 residues. CDR1 is SNHLY and CDR2 is FYNNEI in the germline V gene. Trimming removed 6 bases at V and 10 bases at J, with 13 bases between. The chain's CDR3 is CASRRGTESPLHF. The CDR3 DNA follows: TGTGCCAGCAGACGCGGGACGGAGTCACCCCTCCACTTT.

This chain connects TRBV7-3 to TRBJ2-2; D gene unclear. The CDR3 loop spans 14 amino acids. V lost 3 bases to trimming and J lost 2 bases, with 7 bases between them. Germline values: CDR1 SGHTA, CDR2 FQGTGA. CDR3 residues: CASSFSPNTGELFF. The CDR3 DNA follows: TGTGCCAGCAGCTTCTCTCCAAACACCGGGGAGCTGTTTTTT.

The chain employs TRBV10-3 and TRBJ2-2, with 10 bases lining up with TRBD1. V lost 11 bases and J lost 7; bases outside the gene matches: 10. Germline CDR1 and CDR2: ENHRY and SYGVKD. CDR3 size: 14 residues. DNA for the CDR3: TGTGCCTCCCGGGACAGGGGAAGTCTCGGGGAGCTGTTTTTT. It yields the protein CASRDRGSLGELFF.

In this sample, this clonotype turned up many times. The rearrangement uses TRBV14 and TRBJ1-6; D is uncertain. CDR1 and CDR2 (germline): SGHDN, FVKESK. The CDR3 covers 15 residues. V gave up 3 bases and J gave up 6 bases, with 12 bases separating them. The CDR3 spells CASSHNGLANSPLHF. The CDR3 nucleotides read TGTGCCAGCAGCCATAACGGTCTTGCTAATTCACCCCTCCACTTT. Full variable domain (outside the CDR3, taken from reference TRBV14 and TRBJ1-6): EAGVTQFPSHSVIEKGQTVTLRCDPISGHDNLYWYRRVMGKEIKFLLHFVKESKQDESGMPNNRFLAERTGGTYSTLKVQPAELEDSGVYFCASSHNGLANSPLHFGNGTRLTVT.

Regarding this clonotype: The junction differs from germline at one of its ends, possibly a read error. The V call is TRBV12-3 or TRBV12-4, the J call TRBJ1-2; 7 bases fit TRBD1. The CDR3 runs to 17 residues. Written as DNA, the CDR3 is TGTACCAGCAGTTTAAGGCAGGGGGTATCTTCTAACTATGGCTACACCTTC. It translates to CTSSLRQGVSSNYGYTF.

This clonotype was counted a few times. This chain links TRBV2 with TRBJ1-6; TRBD1 aligns across 8 bases. Germline CDR1 reads SNHLY; CDR2 reads FYNNEI. CDR3 size: 14 residues. J gave up 6 bases and V 7 bases, and 5 bases lay outside the gene matches. The CDR3 region has the DNA TGTGCCAGCAAGGACAGGGAGTCTAATTCACCCCTCCACTTT. Its protein product is CASKDRESNSPLHF.

This clonotype was observed many times. The chain is built from TRBV24-1 and TRBJ2-1, with a tentative D call TRBD2 (6 bases). Germline V gene data show CDR1 as KGHDR and CDR2 as SFDVKD. The V end lost 3 bases, the J end lost 7 bases, and 18 bases lay between the germline ends. The length of the CDR3 is 16 residues. DNA for the CDR3: TGTGCCACCAGTGATCCCCAACCGGGAGTTGGGAATGAGCAGTTCTTC. This gives the protein CATSDPQPGVGNEQFF.